These 10 T cell receptor beta chains originate from one sample sequenced in a study of blood T cells in healthy people across ages. The second PCR ran about 6 to 11 cycles with a sample-barcoded 5' primer and J-beta primers. One entry per CDR3 protein results from TCRdb running MiXCR on the 5' RACE reads. This sample carries over 1,500,000 distinct CDR3 sequences, 49% of them seen once, and the ten largest clones take 2.1%. Specimen: blood. Receptors originate from a woman aged 40 to 55 in good health.

The chain has TRBV20-1 and TRBJ1-5; D not certain. The CDR3 consists of 14 residues. Germline V gives CDR1 DFQATT, CDR2 SNEGSKA (reference sequence). Trimming took off 1 base at V and 3 bases at J, with 10 bases between the two ends. The CDR3 loop is CSARGTVNNQPQHF. The CDR3 coding sequence is TGCAGTGCTAGAGGGACCGTGAACAATCAGCCCCAGCATTTT.

The chain employs TRBV5-1 and TRBJ2-1; 7 bases are shared with TRBD2. The CDR3 runs to 17 residues. CDR1 is SGHRS, CDR2 YFSETQ, per germline. After removal of 4 bases from V and 0 bases from J, the junction contained 10 bases not matched to a gene. The CDR3 protein is CASSPQGSGVSYNEQFF. The CDR3 nucleotides are TGCGCCAGCAGCCCACAAGGGAGCGGGGTCTCCTACAATGAGCAGTTCTTC.

J is TRBJ2-5 and V is TRBV11-2; 7 bases agree with TRBD1. The CDR3 loop spans 17 amino acids. Losses at the gene ends were 4 bases for V and 1 base for J; bases not matched to a gene: 12. Germline-derived CDR1 and CDR2 are SGHAT and FQNNGV. CDR3: CASSSGQPSRGQETQYF. In DNA, the CDR3 is TGTGCCAGCAGCTCGGGACAGCCCAGCCGGGGCCAAGAGACCCAGTACTTC.

This clonotype was counted only a few times. This chain uses TRBV7-2 with TRBJ2-7, with D maybe TRBD1 (6 bases). The V gene's germline CDR1 is SGHTA and CDR2 FQGNSA. CDR3 size: 14 residues. Trimming pared 5 bases from V and 3 bases from J, leaving 14 bases between. The CDR3 spells CASSTSTGSYEQYF. As DNA, the CDR3 is TGTGCCAGCAGCACCTCGACAGGCAGCTACGAGCAGTACTTC.

This clonotype has only a few counts. V gene TRBV20-1 combines with J gene TRBJ2-7; D may be TRBD1 (6 bases). The V gene's germline CDR1 is DFQATT and CDR2 SNEGSKA (reference sequence). This CDR3 has 14 amino acids. The ends were cut back, 6 bases at V and 0 bases at J, with 15 bases in the middle. The CDR3 loop is CSANRDPSSYEQYF. In DNA, the CDR3 is TGCAGTGCAAACAGGGACCCAAGCTCCTACGAGCAGTACTTC.

There are a few counts of this clonotype. The chain employs TRBV6-5 and TRBJ2-7, with D tentatively TRBD1 (5 bases). This CDR3 is 15 amino acids long. V was cut by 5 bases and J by 3 bases, with 17 bases left in between. Looked up from germline, CDR1 is MNHEY and CDR2 is SVGAGI. The CDR3 bases are TGTGCCAGCAGTAGACAGACAGCCATCTACTACGAGCAGTACTTC. Translating it yields CASSRQTAIYYEQYF.

This clonotype occurred a few times. CDR3 amino acids: CASRSGTGFFETQYF. DNA of the CDR3: TGTGCCAGCAGGTCCGGGACAGGGTTTTTCGAGACCCAGTACTTC. The chain links TRBV2 to TRBJ2-5; 9 nucleotides agree with TRBD1. Germline assignment: CDR1 SNHLY and CDR2 FYNNEI. CDR3 length equals 15 residues. V trimming: 6 bases; J trimming: 5 bases; junction bases outside the gene matches: 10.

This clonotype was counted many times. An end of the junction does not agree with germline; a read error may underlie this. The chain joins TRBV5-1 to TRBJ2-5, with TRBD2 matching 8 bases. Germline V gene lookup returns CDR1 SGHRS and CDR2 YFSETQ. This CDR3 has 14 residues. The CDR3 sequence is CASSLVSGGETQYF. In nucleotides, the CDR3 is TGTGCCAGCAGCTTAGTAAGCGGGGGAGAGACCCAGTACTTC.

This clonotype showed up just a few times. V gene TRBV6-5 combines with J gene TRBJ2-4; tentatively, D is TRBD1 or TRBD2 (6 bases each). TRBJ2-7 explains the end of the DNA better; the J call may be wrong. This CDR3 contains 17 residues. Germline V CDR1 and CDR2: MNHEY, SVGAGI. In DNA form, the CDR3 reads TGTGCCAGCAGTTCTCGGAGGGGGTTGGGGTCGGCATACGAGCAGTACTTC. This translates into CASSSRRGLGSAYEQYF.

The chain recombines TRBV3-1 with TRBJ2-3, with 7 bases identical to TRBD1. The CDR3 spans 13 residues. The ends lost 5 bases at V and 9 bases at J; junction bases unmatched: 8. The V gene's germline CDR1 is LGHDT and CDR2 YNNKEL (reference sequence). CDR3 sequence: CASSTRQGRTQYF. The CDR3 bases are TGTGCCAGCAGCACACGACAGGGACGCACGCAGTATTTT.